These 5 T cell receptor beta chains came from one sample sequenced in a study of beta chain features in type 1 diabetes. Isolated RNA was reverse transcribed in full, so expressed TCRB transcripts were sequenced. TCRdb's table, derived via immunoSEQ multiplex PCR, lists solely in-frame clones and lacks some. Of a few hundred thousand clones in the sample, roughly a fifth are singletons; the top ten hold approximately 0.041%. The sequencing input was naive CD4+ T cells from blood. These TCRs come from a woman aged 18-29 years in good health.

This clone came up a few times. This rearrangement joins TRBV4-1 to TRBJ1-4; D is possibly TRBD1 (6 bases). The germline V gene encodes CDR1 MGHRA and CDR2 YSYEKL. Trimming left V 4 bases short and J 6 bases short, with 15 bases between. This CDR3 is 15 amino acids long. CDR3 residues: CASSLGLQGYEKLFF. The DNA for the CDR3 is TGCGCCAGCAGCCTGGGGCTACAGGGTTATGAAAAACTGTTTTTT.

This clone turned up a few times. The chain recombines TRBV30 with TRBJ2-1, with D possibly matching TRBD1 (5 bases). Trimming stripped 2 bases from V and 5 bases from J, with 16 bases between. This CDR3 is built from 15 residues. Looked up from germline, CDR1 is GTSNPN and CDR2 is SVGIG (reference sequence). The CDR3 here is CAWSLKGLPNNEQFF. CDR3 nucleotide sequence: TGTGCCTGGAGTTTGAAGGGGTTACCTAACAATGAGCAGTTCTTC.

This clone has a handful of counts. This chain joins TRBV4-1 and TRBJ2-3; 9 positions match TRBD2. Unmatched junction bases numbered 9, after V lost 5 bases and J lost 3 bases. Per the germline V gene, CDR1 is MGHRA and CDR2 is YSYEKL. The CDR3 has 16 amino acids. CDR3 residues: CASSAQGSGRTDTQYF. DNA for the CDR3: TGCGCCAGCAGCGCTCAAGGTAGCGGGAGAACAGATACGCAGTATTTT.

This clone was detected only a few times. The CDR3 sequence is CASSQDWDRHSPLHF. CDR3 nucleotides: TGCGCCAGCAGCCAAGACTGGGACAGACATTCACCCCTCCACTTT. V usage is TRBV4-3 and J usage is TRBJ1-6; 7 nucleotides match TRBD1. The germline CDR1 and CDR2 sequences are LGHNA and YSLEER. The CDR3 consists of 15 residues. Germline trimming cut 0 bases from V and 8 bases from J; bases unmatched to any gene: 4.

The gene calls are TRBV19 and TRBJ1-1; D is perhaps TRBD1 (5 bases). Germline assignment: CDR1 LNHDA and CDR2 SQIVND (reference sequence). V was cut by 4 bases and J by 3 bases, with 9 bases left in between. The CDR3 spans 13 residues. The CDR3 bases are TGTGCCAGTAGTACACAGGTGGACACTGAAGCTTTCTTT. The encoded protein is CASSTQVDTEAFF.